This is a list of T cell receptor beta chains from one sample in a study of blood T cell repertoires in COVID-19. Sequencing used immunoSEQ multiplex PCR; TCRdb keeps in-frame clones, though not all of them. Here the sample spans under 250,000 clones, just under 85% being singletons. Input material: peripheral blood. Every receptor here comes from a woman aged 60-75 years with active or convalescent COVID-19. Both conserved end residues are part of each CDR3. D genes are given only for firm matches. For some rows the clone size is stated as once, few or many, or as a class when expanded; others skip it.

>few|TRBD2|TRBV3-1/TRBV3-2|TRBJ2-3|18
CASSQDQRRGGYTDTQYF
TGTGCCAGCAGCCAAGATCAACGGCGGGGGGGCTACACAGATACGCAGTATTTT
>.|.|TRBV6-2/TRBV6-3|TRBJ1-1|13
CASSYSRDTEAFF
TGTGCCAGCAGTTACTCGAGGGACACTGAAGCTTTCTTT
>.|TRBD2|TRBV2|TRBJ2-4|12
CASGLARNIQYF
TGTGCCAGTGGACTAGCACGTAACATTCAGTACTTC
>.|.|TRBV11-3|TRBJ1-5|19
CASSFRLPLRDNSNQPQHF
TGTGCCAGCAGCTTTCGGTTACCGCTACGAGATAATAGCAATCAGCCCCAGCATTTT
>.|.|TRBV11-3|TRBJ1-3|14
CASSRASSGNTIYF
TGTGCCAGCAGCCGCGCTAGCTCTGGAAACACCATATATTTT
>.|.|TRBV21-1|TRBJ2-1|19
CASSKGQRGLASTYNEQFF
TGTGCCAGCAGCAAAGGGCAAAGGGGACTAGCTTCCACCTACAATGAGCAGTTCTTC
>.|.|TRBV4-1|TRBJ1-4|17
CASSQDSRRGLREKLFF
TGCGCCAGCAGCCAAGACTCTAGAAGGGGGTTACGGGAAAAACTGTTTTTT
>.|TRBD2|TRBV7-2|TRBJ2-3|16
CASSLDGTSGADTQYF
TGTGCCAGCAGCTTAGACGGGACTAGCGGGGCAGATACGCAGTATTTT
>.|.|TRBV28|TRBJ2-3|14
CASLGGLGTDTQYF
TGTGCCAGCCTCGGGGGGCTGGGCACAGATACGCAGTATTTT
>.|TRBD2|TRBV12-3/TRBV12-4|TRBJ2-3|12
CASRLAGDTQYF
TGTGCCAGCAGACTAGCGGGAGATACGCAGTATTTT
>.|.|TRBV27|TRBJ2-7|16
CASSLYPPVRTYEQYF
TGTGCCAGCAGTTTATACCCCCCCGTCAGGACCTACGAGCAGTACTTC
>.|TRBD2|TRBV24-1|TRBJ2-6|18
CATRTFGRGGSGANVLTF
TGTGCCACCCGAACCTTCGGGAGGGGGGGTTCTGGGGCCAACGTCCTGACTTTC
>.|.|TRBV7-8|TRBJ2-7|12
CASSLEGLEQYF
TGTGCCAGCAGCTTAGAGGGACTCGAGCAGTACTTC
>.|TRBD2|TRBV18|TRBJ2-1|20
CASSPIPGLAGPAGYNEQFF
TGTGCCAGCTCACCCATCCCGGGACTAGCGGGACCTGCGGGCTACAATGAGCAGTTCTTC
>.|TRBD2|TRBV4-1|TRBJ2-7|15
CASSQGRTSAYEQYF
TGCGCCAGCAGCCAGGGTAGGACTAGCGCCTACGAGCAGTACTTC
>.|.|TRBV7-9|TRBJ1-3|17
CASSQNGQPSSGNTIYF
TGTGCCAGCAGCCAAAACGGACAGCCTAGCTCTGGAAACACCATATATTTT
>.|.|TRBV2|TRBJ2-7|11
CASSESVEQYF
TGTGCCAGCAGTGAATCAGTGGAGCAGTACTTC
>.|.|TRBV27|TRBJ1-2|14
CASSPRGGGYGYTF
TGTGCCAGCAGTCCCCGAGGGGGTGGCTATGGCTACACCTTC
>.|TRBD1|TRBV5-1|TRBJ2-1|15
CASSLTGGVNNEQFF
TGCGCCAGCAGTTTGACAGGGGGCGTTAACAATGAGCAGTTCTTC
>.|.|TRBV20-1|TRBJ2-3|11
CSARPRDTQYF
TGCAGTGCTAGGCCACGGGATACGCAGTATTTT
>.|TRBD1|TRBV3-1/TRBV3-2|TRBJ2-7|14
CASSQGNTGVWQYF
TGTGCCAGCAGCCAAGGTAATACAGGGGTATGGCAGTACTTC
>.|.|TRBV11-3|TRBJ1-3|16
CASSLRSPNSGNTIYF
TGTGCCAGCAGCTTACGTAGTCCGAACTCTGGAAACACCATATATTTT
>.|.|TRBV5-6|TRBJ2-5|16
CASSAPTSGTGETQYF
TGTGCCAGCAGCGCCCCAACTAGCGGGACAGGGGAGACCCAGTACTTC
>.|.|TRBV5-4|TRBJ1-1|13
CASRQGANTEAFF
TGTGCCAGCAGACAGGGAGCGAACACTGAAGCTTTCTTT
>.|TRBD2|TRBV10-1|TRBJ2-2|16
CASSLSGSRDTGELFF
TGCGCCAGCAGTCTTAGCGGGAGTAGGGACACCGGGGAGCTGTTTTTT
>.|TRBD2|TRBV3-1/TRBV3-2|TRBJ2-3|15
CASSQAGGYTDTQYF
TGTGCCAGCAGCCAAGCGGGGGGATACACAGATACGCAGTATTTT
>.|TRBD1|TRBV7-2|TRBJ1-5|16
CASSSPTGGNNQPQHF
TGTGCCAGCAGCTCACCTACAGGGGGCAACAATCAGCCCCAGCATTTT
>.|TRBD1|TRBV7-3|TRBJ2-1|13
CASSPRTGNEQFF
TGTGCCAGCAGCCCCCGGACAGGGAATGAGCAGTTCTTC
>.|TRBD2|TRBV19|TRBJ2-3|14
CASSWGGSTDTQYF
TGTGCCTCCTCGTGGGGGGGAAGCACAGATACGCAGTATTTT
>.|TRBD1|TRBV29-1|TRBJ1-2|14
CSVGQGWVLGGYTF
TGCAGCGTTGGACAGGGATGGGTCCTGGGAGGCTACACCTTC
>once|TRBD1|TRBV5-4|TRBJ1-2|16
CASSQDPTGSNYGYTF
TGTGCCAGCAGCCAAGATCCGACAGGGTCAAACTATGGCTACACCTTC
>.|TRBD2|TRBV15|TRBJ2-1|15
CATSIGGWRGGEQFF
TGTGCCACCAGCATCGGCGGCTGGCGGGGGGGTGAGCAGTTCTTC
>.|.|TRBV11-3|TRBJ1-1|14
CASSLAQVNTEAFF
TGTGCCAGCAGCTTAGCACAGGTGAACACTGAAGCTTTCTTT
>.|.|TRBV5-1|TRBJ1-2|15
CASSSSAYYRDGYTF
TGCGCCAGCAGCTCATCGGCCTATTACAGAGATGGCTACACCTTC
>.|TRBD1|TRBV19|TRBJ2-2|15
CASSTGRGLTGELFF
TGTGCCAGTTCGACAGGGCGAGGGCTGACCGGGGAGCTGTTTTTT
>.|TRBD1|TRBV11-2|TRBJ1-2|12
CASSYGQGGYTF
TGTGCCAGCAGCTACGGACAGGGGGGCTACACCTTC
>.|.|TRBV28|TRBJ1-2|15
CASTSTGRAPYGYTF
TGTGCCAGCACCTCCACAGGGCGCGCGCCCTATGGCTACACCTTC
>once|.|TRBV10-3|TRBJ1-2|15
CAISGPTQESGGYTF
TGTGCCATCAGTGGGCCTACACAGGAGTCTGGAGGCTACACCTTC